These 4 T cell receptor beta chains came from one sample sequenced in a study of control samples from healthy donors and cancer patients. TCRdb's copy holds only in-frame clones and misses some; the assay was immunoSEQ multiplex PCR. This sample has around 130,000 clones, with nearly 90% found just once. The sample taken for sequencing was blood. These TCRs come from a man aged 45 to 65 in good health.

V gene TRBV5-4 combines with J gene TRBJ1-2, with TRBD1 matching over 8 bases. Losses at the gene ends were 4 bases for V and 3 bases for J; bases not matched to a gene: 8. Looked up from germline, CDR1 is SGHNT and CDR2 is YYREEE (reference sequence). The CDR3 is made up of 15 amino acids. CDR3 sequence (DNA): TGTGCCAGCAGCCTAGGACAGGGCTTGCACTATGGCTACACCTTC. Translated, it gives CASSLGQGLHYGYTF.

This clone was seen a single time. DNA for the CDR3: TGCGCCAGCAGCCTCTACGTCCGTAGCGGGGGACCGACGGGACAAGAGACCCAGTACTTC. This encodes CASSLYVRSGGPTGQETQYF. The V and J genes are TRBV4-1 and TRBJ2-5; 9 bases map to TRBD2. Germline values: CDR1 MGHRA, CDR2 YSYEKL. The CDR3 has 20 residues. Germline trimming cut 4 bases from V and 2 bases from J; bases unmatched to any gene: 20.

The genes are TRBV18 and TRBJ2-5; the D is unclear. V was trimmed by 6 bases and J by 5 bases, leaving 19 bases between them. The germline V gene has CDR1 KGHSH and CDR2 LQKENI. This CDR3 has 15 residues. CDR3: CASSQIPFGEETQYF. In nucleotides, the CDR3 is TGTGCCAGCTCCCAAATTCCGTTCGGTGAGGAGACCCAGTACTTC.

A single count supports this clone. V gene TRBV6-5 combines with J gene TRBJ1-1; TRBD1 might be the D (6 bases). Trimming left V 7 bases short and J 1 base short, with 16 bases between. The CDR3 runs to 15 residues. Germline V gives CDR1 MNHEY, CDR2 SVGAGI. The CDR3 protein is CASTEHRARNTEAFF. The CDR3 DNA follows: TGTGCCAGCACCGAACACAGGGCAAGGAACACTGAAGCTTTCTTT.